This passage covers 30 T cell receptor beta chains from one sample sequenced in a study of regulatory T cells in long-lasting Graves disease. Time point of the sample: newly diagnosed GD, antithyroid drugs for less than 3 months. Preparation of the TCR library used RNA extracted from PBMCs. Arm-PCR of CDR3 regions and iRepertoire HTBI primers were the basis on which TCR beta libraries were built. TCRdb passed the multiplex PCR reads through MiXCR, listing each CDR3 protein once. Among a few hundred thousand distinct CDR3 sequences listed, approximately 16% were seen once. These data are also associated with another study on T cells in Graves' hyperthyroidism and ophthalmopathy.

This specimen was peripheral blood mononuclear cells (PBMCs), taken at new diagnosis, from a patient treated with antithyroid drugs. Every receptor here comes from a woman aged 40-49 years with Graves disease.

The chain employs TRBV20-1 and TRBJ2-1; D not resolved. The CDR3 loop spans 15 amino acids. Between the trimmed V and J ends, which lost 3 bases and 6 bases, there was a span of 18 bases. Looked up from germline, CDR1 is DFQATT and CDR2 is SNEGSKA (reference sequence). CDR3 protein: CSASARRPAVNEQFF. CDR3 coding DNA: TGCAGTGCTAGTGCCCGGCGGCCCGCCGTCAATGAGCAGTTCTTC.

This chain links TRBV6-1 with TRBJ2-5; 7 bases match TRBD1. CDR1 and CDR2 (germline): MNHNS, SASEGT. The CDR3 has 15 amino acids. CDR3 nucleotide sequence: TGTCCCAACAGTGAAGCAGGGGGACAGTCAAAGACCCAGTACTTC. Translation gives CPNSEAGGQSKTQYF.

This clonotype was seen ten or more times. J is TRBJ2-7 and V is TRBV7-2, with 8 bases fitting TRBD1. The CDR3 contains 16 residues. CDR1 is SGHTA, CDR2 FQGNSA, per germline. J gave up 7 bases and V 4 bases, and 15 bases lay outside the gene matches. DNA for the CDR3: TGTGCCAGCAGCTCCCTAGGGAGGACAGGGTCTGGGGAGCAGTACTTC. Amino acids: CASSSLGRTGSGEQYF.

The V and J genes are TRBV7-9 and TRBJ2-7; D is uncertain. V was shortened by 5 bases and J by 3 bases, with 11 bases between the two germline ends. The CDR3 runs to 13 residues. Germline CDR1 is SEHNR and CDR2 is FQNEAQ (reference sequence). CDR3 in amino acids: CASSAALDYEQYF. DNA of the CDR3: TGTGCCAGCAGCGCCGCGTTGGACTACGAGCAGTACTTC.

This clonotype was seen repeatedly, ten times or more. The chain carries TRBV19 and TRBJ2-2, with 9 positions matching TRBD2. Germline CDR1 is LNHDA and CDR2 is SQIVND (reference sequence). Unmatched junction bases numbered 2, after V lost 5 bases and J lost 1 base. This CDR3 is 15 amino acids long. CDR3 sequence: CASSWTSVNTGELFF. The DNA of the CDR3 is TGTGCCAGTAGTTGGACTAGCGTGAACACCGGGGAGCTGTTTTTT.

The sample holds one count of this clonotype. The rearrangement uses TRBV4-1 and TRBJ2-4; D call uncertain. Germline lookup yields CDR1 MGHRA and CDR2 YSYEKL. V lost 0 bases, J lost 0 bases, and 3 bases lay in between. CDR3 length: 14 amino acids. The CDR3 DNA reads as TGCGCCAGCAGCCAAGAACTAGCCAAAAACATTCAGTACTTC. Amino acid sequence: CASSQELAKNIQYF.

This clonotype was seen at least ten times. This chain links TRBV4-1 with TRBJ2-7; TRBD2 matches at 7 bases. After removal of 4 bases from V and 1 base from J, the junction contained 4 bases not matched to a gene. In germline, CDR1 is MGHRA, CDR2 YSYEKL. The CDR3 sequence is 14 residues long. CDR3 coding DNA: TGCGCCAGCAGCCGGGGACTAAGGTCCTACGAGCAGTACTTC. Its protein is CASSRGLRSYEQYF.

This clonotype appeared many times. The chain's CDR3 is CASSPETGWETQYF. Written as DNA, the CDR3 is TGTGCCAGCAGTCCGGAGACAGGGTGGGAGACCCAGTACTTC. The rearrangement links TRBV28 to TRBJ2-5; 7 nucleotides agree with TRBD1. The CDR3 is 14 amino acids. V shed 5 bases and J 5 bases; nucleotides not matched to a gene: 8. In germline, CDR1 is MDHEN, CDR2 SYDVKM. Using reference TRBV28 and TRBJ2-5 for the parts outside the CDR3, the full variable domain is DVKVTQSSRYLVKRTGEKVFLECVQDMDHENMFWYRQDPGLGLRLIYFSYDVKMKEKGDIPEGYSVSREKKERFSLILESASTNQTSMYLCASSPETGWETQYFGPGTRLLVL.

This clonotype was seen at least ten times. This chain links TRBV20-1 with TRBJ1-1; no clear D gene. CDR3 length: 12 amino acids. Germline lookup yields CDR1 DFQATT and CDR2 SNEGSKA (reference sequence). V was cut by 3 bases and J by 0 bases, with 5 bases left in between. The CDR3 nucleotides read TGCAGTGCTAGTCGTATGAACACTGAAGCTTTCTTT. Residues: CSASRMNTEAFF.

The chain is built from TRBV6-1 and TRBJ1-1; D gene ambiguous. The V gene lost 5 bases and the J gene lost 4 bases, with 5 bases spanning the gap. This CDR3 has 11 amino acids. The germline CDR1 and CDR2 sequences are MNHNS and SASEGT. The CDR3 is CASSKTTEAFF. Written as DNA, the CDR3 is TGTGCCAGCAGTAAAACCACTGAAGCTTTCTTT.

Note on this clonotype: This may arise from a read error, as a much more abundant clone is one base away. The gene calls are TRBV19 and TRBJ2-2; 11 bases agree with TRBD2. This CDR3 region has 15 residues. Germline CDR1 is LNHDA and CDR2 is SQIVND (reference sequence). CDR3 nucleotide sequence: TGTGCCAGTAGTAGACTAGCGGGATCTACCGGGGGGCTGTTTTTT. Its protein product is CASSRLAGSTGGLFF.

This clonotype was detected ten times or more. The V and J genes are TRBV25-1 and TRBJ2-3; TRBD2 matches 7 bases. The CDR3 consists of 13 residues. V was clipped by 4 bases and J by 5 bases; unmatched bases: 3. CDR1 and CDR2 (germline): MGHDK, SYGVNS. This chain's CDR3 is CASSGPGGDTQYF. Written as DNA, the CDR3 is TGTGCCAGCAGTGGGCCGGGGGGAGATACGCAGTATTTT.

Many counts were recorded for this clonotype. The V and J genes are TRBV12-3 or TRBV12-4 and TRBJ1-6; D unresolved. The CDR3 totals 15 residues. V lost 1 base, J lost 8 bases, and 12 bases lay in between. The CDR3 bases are TGTGCCAGCAGTTTAGACCGACCCTTGTATTCACCCCTCCACTTT. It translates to CASSLDRPLYSPLHF.

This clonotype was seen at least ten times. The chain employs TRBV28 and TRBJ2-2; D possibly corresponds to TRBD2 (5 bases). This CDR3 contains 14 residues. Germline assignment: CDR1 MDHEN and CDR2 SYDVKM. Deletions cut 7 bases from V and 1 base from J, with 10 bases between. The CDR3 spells CASNLGVNTGELFF. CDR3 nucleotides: TGTGCCAGCAACCTCGGGGTGAACACCGGGGAGCTGTTTTTT.

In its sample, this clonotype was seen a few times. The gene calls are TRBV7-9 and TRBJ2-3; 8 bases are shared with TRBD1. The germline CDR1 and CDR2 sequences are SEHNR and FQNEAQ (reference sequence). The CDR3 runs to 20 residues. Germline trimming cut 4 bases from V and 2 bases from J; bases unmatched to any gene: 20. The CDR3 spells CASSSPDRGEGARLTDTQYF. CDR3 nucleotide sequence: TGTGCCAGCAGCTCACCCGACAGGGGAGAAGGCGCCCGCCTCACAGATACGCAGTATTTT.

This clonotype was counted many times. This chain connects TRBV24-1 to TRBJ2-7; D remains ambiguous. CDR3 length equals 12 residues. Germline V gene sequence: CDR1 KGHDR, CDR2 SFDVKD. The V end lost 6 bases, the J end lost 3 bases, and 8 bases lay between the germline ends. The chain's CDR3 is CATSPEGYEQYF. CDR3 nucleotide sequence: TGTGCCACCAGTCCGGAAGGCTACGAGCAGTACTTC.

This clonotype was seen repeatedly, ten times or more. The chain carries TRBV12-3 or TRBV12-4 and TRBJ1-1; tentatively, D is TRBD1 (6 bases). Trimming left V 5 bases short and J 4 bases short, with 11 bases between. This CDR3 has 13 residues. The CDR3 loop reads CASSQGRGTEAFF. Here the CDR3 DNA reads TGTGCCAGCAGTCAGGGGCGTGGCACTGAAGCTTTCTTT.

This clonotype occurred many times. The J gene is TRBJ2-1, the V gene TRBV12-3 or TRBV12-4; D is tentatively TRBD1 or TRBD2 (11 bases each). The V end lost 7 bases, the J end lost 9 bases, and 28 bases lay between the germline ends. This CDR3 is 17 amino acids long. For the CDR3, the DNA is TGTGCCAGCAAAGGGACAGGGGGGCTAGCGGGAGGTCGTGAGCAGTTCTTC. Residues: CASKGTGGLAGGREQFF.

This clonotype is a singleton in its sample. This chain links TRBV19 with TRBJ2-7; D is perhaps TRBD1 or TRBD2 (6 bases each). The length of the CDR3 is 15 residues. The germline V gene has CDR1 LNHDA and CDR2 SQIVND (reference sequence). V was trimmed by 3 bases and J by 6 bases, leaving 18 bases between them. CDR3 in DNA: TGTGCCAGTAGTATGAACCCTCTAGGGGGGATCGAGCAGTACTTC. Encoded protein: CASSMNPLGGIEQYF.

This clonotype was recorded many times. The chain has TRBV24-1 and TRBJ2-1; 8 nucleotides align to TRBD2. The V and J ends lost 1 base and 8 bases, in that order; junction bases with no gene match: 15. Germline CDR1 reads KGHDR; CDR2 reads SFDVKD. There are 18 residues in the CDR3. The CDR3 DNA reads TGTGCCACCAGTGATTTCCAGGCGGTTGGCGGGAGGAGGGATGAGCAGTTCTTC. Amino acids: CATSDFQAVGGRRDEQFF.

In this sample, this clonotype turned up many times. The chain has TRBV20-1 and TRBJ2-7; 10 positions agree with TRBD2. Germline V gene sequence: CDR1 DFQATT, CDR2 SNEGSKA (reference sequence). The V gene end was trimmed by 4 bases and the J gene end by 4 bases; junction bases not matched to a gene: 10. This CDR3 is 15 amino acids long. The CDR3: CSAMAGTSVQYEQYF. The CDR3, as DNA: TGCAGTGCTATGGCCGGGACTAGCGTTCAATACGAGCAGTACTTC.

In DNA form, the CDR3 reads TGTGCCAGCAGCGGAGCGGGAGAGACTTCCTCCTACAATGAGCAGTTCTTC. This gives the protein CASSGAGETSSYNEQFF. The rearrangement uses TRBV7-6 and TRBJ2-1, with 8 nucleotides matching TRBD2. This CDR3 is built from 17 residues. The germline V gene has CDR1 SGHVS and CDR2 FNYEAQ. V lost 5 bases, J lost 0 bases, and 9 bases stayed unmatched.

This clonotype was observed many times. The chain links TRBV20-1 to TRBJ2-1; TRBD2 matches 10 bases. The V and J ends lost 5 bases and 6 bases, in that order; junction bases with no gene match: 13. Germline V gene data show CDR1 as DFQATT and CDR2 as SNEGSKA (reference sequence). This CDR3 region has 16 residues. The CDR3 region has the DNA TGCAGTGCTCCTTCTAGCGGGAGTTTTTCGGCCAATGAGCAGTTCTTC. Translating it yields CSAPSSGSFSANEQFF.

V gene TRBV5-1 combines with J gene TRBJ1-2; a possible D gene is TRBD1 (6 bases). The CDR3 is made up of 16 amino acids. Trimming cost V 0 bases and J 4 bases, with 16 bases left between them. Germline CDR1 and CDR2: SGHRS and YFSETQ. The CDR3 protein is CASSLGGGRGGYGYTF. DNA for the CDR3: TGCGCCAGCAGCTTGGGAGGTGGCAGAGGGGGCTATGGCTACACCTTC.

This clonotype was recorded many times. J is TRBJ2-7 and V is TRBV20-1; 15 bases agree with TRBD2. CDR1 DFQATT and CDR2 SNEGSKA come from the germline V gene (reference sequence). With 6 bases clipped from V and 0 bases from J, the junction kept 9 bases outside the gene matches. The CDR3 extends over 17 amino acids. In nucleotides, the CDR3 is TGCAGTGCCTTCGGACTAGCGGGAGGGCCCGTCTCCTACGAGCAGTACTTC. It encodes CSAFGLAGGPVSYEQYF.

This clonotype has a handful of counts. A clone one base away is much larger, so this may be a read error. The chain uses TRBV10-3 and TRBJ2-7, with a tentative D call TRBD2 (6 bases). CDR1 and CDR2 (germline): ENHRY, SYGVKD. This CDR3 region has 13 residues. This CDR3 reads CATSESEGWEQYF. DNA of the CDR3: TGTGCCACCAGTGAGTCGGAGGGGTGGGAGCAGTACTTC.

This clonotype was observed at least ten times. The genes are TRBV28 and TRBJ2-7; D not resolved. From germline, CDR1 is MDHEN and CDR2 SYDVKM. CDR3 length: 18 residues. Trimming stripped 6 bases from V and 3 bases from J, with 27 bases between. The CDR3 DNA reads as TGTGCCAGCAGCTCTGATTATTCCCGGGCCTCCCTAGTCTACGAGCAGTACTTC. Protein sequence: CASSSDYSRASLVYEQYF.

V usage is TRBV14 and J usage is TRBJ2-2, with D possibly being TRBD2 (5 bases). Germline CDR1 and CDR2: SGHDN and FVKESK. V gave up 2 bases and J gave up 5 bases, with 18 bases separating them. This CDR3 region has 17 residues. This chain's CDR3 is CASSQWLAYLETGELFF. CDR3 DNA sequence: TGTGCCAGCAGCCAATGGCTAGCTTACTTGGAAACCGGGGAGCTGTTTTTT.

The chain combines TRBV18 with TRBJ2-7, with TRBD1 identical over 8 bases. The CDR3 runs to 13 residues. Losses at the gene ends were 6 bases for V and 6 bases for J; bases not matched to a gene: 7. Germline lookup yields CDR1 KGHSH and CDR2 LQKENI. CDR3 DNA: TGTGCCAGCTCCCCGCAAACAGGGGGCGAGCAGTACTTC. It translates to CASSPQTGGEQYF.

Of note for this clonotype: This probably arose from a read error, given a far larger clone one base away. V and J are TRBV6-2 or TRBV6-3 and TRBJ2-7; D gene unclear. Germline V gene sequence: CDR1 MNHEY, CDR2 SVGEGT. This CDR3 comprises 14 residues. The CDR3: CANSYAADFYEQYF. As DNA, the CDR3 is TGTGCCAACAGTTACGCGGCGGATTTCTACGAGCAGTACTTC.